This T cell receptor (beta chain) is from a study of blood T cell repertoires in COVID-19. Overall study context: Spain, Italy and the United States supplied samples that represented acute and convalescent COVID-19. In each case, the material was cDNA or gDNA derived from T cells, B-cell-depleted T cells, or PBMCs.

This clone was observed once. The CDR3 sequence is 14 residues long. Germline V lookup: CDR1 SNHLY, CDR2 FYNNEI. V was clipped by 7 bases and J by 5 bases, with 14 bases between them. Here immunoSEQ multiplex PCR was the method, and the copy in TCRdb shows in-frame clones only, minus some. The sample carries approximately 150,000 clones, around nine tenths recorded once. This receptor was identified in a woman aged 50 to 65 with active or convalescent COVID-19. Sequences were obtained from peripheral blood. The gene calls are TRBV2 and TRBJ1-4, with D unresolved. CDR3 nucleotides: TGTGCCAGCACCCAAGTGGGCGCCAATGAAAAACTGTTTTTT. This encodes CASTQVGANEKLFF. The whole variable domain, remainder taken from reference TRBV2 and TRBJ1-4, is EPEVTQTPSHQVTQMGQEVILRCVPISNHLYFYWYRQILGQKVEFLVSFYNNEISEKSEIFDDQFSVERPDGSNFTLKIRSTKLEDSAMYFCASTQVGANEKLFFGSGTQLSVL.